Shown below are 26 T cell receptor beta chains from a single sample sequenced in a study of blood T cell repertoires in COVID-19. Sequencing was performed with immunoSEQ multiplex PCR; in TCRdb, only in-frame clones are kept and a portion is missing. Here the sample spans 50,000 to 65,000 clones, about 85% being singletons. Sequenced sample: peripheral blood. The source of these receptors is a man aged 70-80 years with acute or convalescent COVID-19.

This rearrangement joins TRBV6-1 to TRBJ2-1; 14 bases fit TRBD2. The V segment lost 4 bases and the J segment 0 bases; nucleotides outside the gene matches: 2. The V gene's germline CDR1 is MNHNS and CDR2 SASEGT. The length of the CDR3 is 17 residues. In DNA form, the CDR3 reads TGTGCCAGCAGTGCAGGGACTAGCGGGGGCTCCTACAATGAGCAGTTCTTC. It is translated as CASSAGTSGGSYNEQFF.

V is TRBV5-6 and J is TRBJ2-2; 7 bases are shared with TRBD2. From germline, CDR1 is SGHDT and CDR2 YYEEEE. The CDR3 contains 15 residues. V dropped 0 bases and J dropped 6; count of bases not matched to a gene: 5. The CDR3: CASSLAVAGAGELFF. CDR3 in DNA: TGTGCCAGCAGCTTGGCAGTGGCGGGGGCCGGGGAGCTGTTTTTT. Using reference TRBV5-6 and TRBJ2-2 for the parts outside the CDR3, the full variable domain is DAGVTQSPTHLIKTRGQQVTLRCSPKSGHDTVSWYQQALGQGPQFIFQYYEEEERQRGNFPDRFSGHQFPNYSSELNVNALLLGDSALYLCASSLAVAGAGELFFGEGSRLTVL.

The chain joins TRBV11-2 to TRBJ2-5; 8 nucleotides agree with TRBD1. Unmatched junction bases numbered 9, after V lost 1 base and J lost 5 bases. CDR3 length: 16 residues. Germline CDR1 reads SGHAT; CDR2 reads FQNNGV. The CDR3 loop is CASSLAGRGRVETQYF. CDR3 DNA sequence: TGTGCCAGCAGCTTAGCCGGCAGGGGGCGCGTGGAGACCCAGTACTTC.

This clone was picked up one time. The V and J genes are TRBV2 and TRBJ1-5; D might be TRBD1 (5 bases). The CDR3 is 16 residues long. From germline, CDR1 is SNHLY and CDR2 FYNNEI. V was pared by 3 bases and J by 2 bases, with 14 bases between. CDR3 protein: CASSDPVGGGNQPQHF. CDR3 bases: TGTGCCAGCAGTGACCCCGTTGGGGGGGGCAATCAGCCCCAGCATTTT.

The chain links TRBV1 to TRBJ2-1; TRBD2 was called by the table and not checked on the DNA. TRBV1 is labeled a pseudogene. The CDR3 extends over 16 amino acids. CDR3 in amino acids: CTSKLPGTSGVAEQFF. In DNA, the CDR3 is TGCACCAGCAAACTACCCGGGACTAGCGGGGTTGCTGAGCAGTTCTTC.

This chain uses TRBV3-1 (or the pseudogene TRBV3-2) with TRBJ2-7; D gene ambiguous. V was cut by 5 bases and J by 3 bases, with 17 bases left in between. The germline V gene has CDR1 LGHDT and CDR2 YNNKEL (reference sequence). The length of the CDR3 is 15 residues. CDR3 sequence: CASSSRSVRGYEQYF. CDR3 sequence (DNA): TGTGCCAGCAGCTCGCGATCGGTCAGAGGCTACGAGCAGTACTTC.

This clone was found once. This rearrangement joins TRBV6-5 to TRBJ1-2; 9 bases line up with TRBD1. Trimming took 6 bases from V and 8 from J; bases not matched to a gene: 7. This CDR3 comprises 13 residues. Germline V gene sequence: CDR1 MNHEY, CDR2 SVGAGI. The CDR3 protein is CASRGGQGMGYTF. The CDR3 DNA sequence: TGTGCCAGCAGGGGGGGACAGGGTATGGGCTACACCTTC.

The chain recombines TRBV7-9 with TRBJ2-7; 10 nucleotides agree with TRBD1. CDR1 and CDR2 (germline): SEHNR, FQNEAQ (reference sequence). V dropped 6 bases and J dropped 6; count of bases not matched to a gene: 11. The CDR3 sequence is 15 residues long. The CDR3 DNA sequence: TGTGCCAGCAGTCACGTCGGACAGGGGGTTGTCGAGCAGTACTTC. It encodes CASSHVGQGVVEQYF.

CDR3 nucleotides: TGTGCCAGCAGCCAACAGGGGTTGGGGCGGGAAGCTTTCTTT. It encodes CASSQQGLGREAFF. The chain is built from TRBV3-1 (or the pseudogene TRBV3-2) and TRBJ1-1; TRBD1 might be the D (6 bases). Per the germline V gene, CDR1 is LGHDT and CDR2 is YNNKEL (reference sequence). Trimming stripped 2 bases from V and 8 bases from J, with 15 bases between. CDR3 size: 14 residues.

The rearrangement links TRBV9 to TRBJ1-2; tentatively, D is TRBD1 (6 bases). The V end lost 4 bases, the J end lost 0 bases, and 19 bases lay between the germline ends. This CDR3 is 17 amino acids long. Germline-derived CDR1 and CDR2 are SGDLS and YYNGEE. The CDR3 sequence is CASSPQGGGAANYGYTF. CDR3 coding DNA: TGTGCCAGCAGCCCTCAAGGCGGGGGGGCCGCTAACTATGGCTACACCTTC.

This clone was seen a handful of times. The rearrangement joins TRBV5-1 to TRBJ1-6; TRBD1 aligns across 8 bases. With V trimmed by 5 bases and J by 10 bases, 14 bases remained unmatched. The CDR3 runs to 16 residues. CDR1 is SGHRS, CDR2 YFSETQ, per germline. For the CDR3, the DNA is TGCGCCAGCAGTTCCCAAGCACAGGGGGACGGATCACCCCTCCACTTT. The encoded protein is CASSSQAQGDGSPLHF.

J is TRBJ1-5 and V is TRBV2; 9 bases are a match to TRBD1. From germline, CDR1 is SNHLY and CDR2 FYNNEI. V shed 2 bases, J shed 4 bases, and the junction held 3 bases outside the gene matches. The CDR3 is 15 amino acids. DNA for the CDR3: TGTGCCAGCAGTGAATGGGGACAGGGAAATCAGCCCCAGCATTTT. Its translation: CASSEWGQGNQPQHF.

The chain combines TRBV7-9 with TRBJ2-7; 7 bases match TRBD1. Unmatched junction bases numbered 7, after V lost 5 bases and J lost 6 bases. This CDR3 comprises 13 residues. Germline V gene sequence: CDR1 SEHNR, CDR2 FQNEAQ (reference sequence). The CDR3 bases are TGTGCCAGCAGCCCCCGACAGGGATCCGAGCAGTACTTC. Amino acids: CASSPRQGSEQYF.

This sequence joins TRBV5-1 and TRBJ1-4; D is undetermined. The CDR3 totals 14 residues. With 2 bases removed from V and 3 bases from J, the gap between germline ends came to 8 bases. The germline CDR1 and CDR2 sequences are SGHRS and YFSETQ. CDR3 region: CASSLEEANEKLFF. For the CDR3, the DNA is TGCGCCAGCAGCTTAGAAGAGGCTAATGAAAAACTGTTTTTT.

This clone was seen once. The gene calls are TRBV5-1 and TRBJ2-7; weak D call: TRBD2 (6 bases). The ends were cut back, 0 bases at V and 2 bases at J, with 15 bases in the middle. Germline-derived CDR1 and CDR2 are SGHRS and YFSETQ. The CDR3 sequence is 16 residues long. CDR3: CASSLGWGERTYEQYF. The DNA for the CDR3 is TGCGCCAGCAGCTTGGGATGGGGGGAACGCACCTACGAGCAGTACTTC.

This clone was recorded a few times. The chain is built from TRBV13 and TRBJ2-7; no clear D. The V end was cut by 5 bases, the J end by 7 bases, with 9 bases between. The CDR3 length is 11 residues. Germline CDR1 is PRHDT and CDR2 is FYEKMQ (reference sequence). DNA for the CDR3: TGTGCCAGCAGCCGCCGGTATGAGCAGTACTTC. Amino acid sequence: CASSRRYEQYF.

The count of this clone is one. The CDR3 DNA sequence: TGTGCCGCGGGATTCGACGATACGCAGTATTTT. Residues: CAAGFDDTQYF. V usage is TRBV10-3 and J usage is TRBJ2-3; D might be TRBD2 (6 bases). CDR1 ENHRY and CDR2 SYGVKD come from the germline V gene. V was trimmed by 11 bases and J by 6 bases, leaving 12 bases between them. The CDR3 sequence is 11 residues long.

V is TRBV29-1 and J is TRBJ2-7; 10 bases are a match to TRBD2. CDR1 is SQVTM and CDR2 is ANQGSEA in the germline V gene. The CDR3 is 14 residues long. Germline trimming cut 6 bases from V and 4 bases from J; bases unmatched to any gene: 9. CDR3 in DNA: TGCAGCGTCACCCAAGCGGGGGGGATATACGAGCAGTACTTC. Translating gives CSVTQAGGIYEQYF.

The V call is TRBV2, the J call TRBJ1-1; D might be TRBD1 (5 bases). This CDR3 region has 11 residues. Germline CDR1 reads SNHLY; CDR2 reads FYNNEI. Trimming left V 2 bases short and J 7 bases short, with 5 bases between. The CDR3 spells CASSEQGEAFF. In DNA, the CDR3 is TGTGCCAGCAGTGAACAGGGTGAAGCTTTCTTT.

This clone was picked up a small number of times. The chain uses TRBV4-1 and TRBJ2-5; 10 bases fit TRBD2. The CDR3 spans 16 residues. CDR1 and CDR2 (germline): MGHRA, YSYEKL. Unmatched junction bases numbered 5, after V lost 2 bases and J lost 2 bases. The CDR3 here is CASSQFRAGGQETQYF. Written as DNA, the CDR3 is TGCGCCAGCAGCCAATTCCGAGCGGGGGGGCAAGAGACCCAGTACTTC.

V usage is TRBV20-1 and J usage is TRBJ1-2, with D maybe TRBD1 (6 bases). The CDR3 extends over 11 amino acids. The germline V and J ends were trimmed by 6 bases and 7 bases, with 12 bases remaining between them. Germline values: CDR1 DFQATT, CDR2 SNEGSKA (reference sequence). The CDR3 DNA is TGCAGTGCCAAAGGGGGGGGTGGCTACACCTTC. Translation gives CSAKGGGGYTF.

The rearrangement joins TRBV11-2 to TRBJ1-1, with TRBD1 matching over 9 bases. J lost 9 bases, V lost 6 bases, and 8 bases had no gene match. This CDR3 has 13 amino acids. Germline CDR1 reads SGHAT; CDR2 reads FQNNGV. CDR3 amino acids: CASRPGQGNQAFF. For the CDR3, the DNA is TGTGCCAGCAGACCGGGACAGGGTAATCAAGCTTTCTTT.

The chain carries TRBV5-4 and TRBJ2-7; D might be TRBD2 (5 bases). The CDR3 contains 14 residues. The V gene lost 2 bases and the J gene lost 2 bases, with 11 bases spanning the gap. The germline CDR1 and CDR2 sequences are SGHNT and YYREEE (reference sequence). CDR3 DNA sequence: TGTGCCAGCAGCTTACAGTCCGGGACCTACGAGCAGTACTTC. It specifies CASSLQSGTYEQYF.

The chain links TRBV2 to TRBJ1-2, with TRBD1 identical over 8 bases. The CDR3 sequence is 14 residues long. Per germline, CDR1 SNHLY and CDR2 FYNNEI. V dropped 7 bases and J dropped 2; count of bases not matched to a gene: 6. This chain's CDR3 is CASNRQGPNYGYTF. The CDR3 DNA sequence: TGTGCCAGCAACCGACAGGGGCCGAACTATGGCTACACCTTC.

The chain has TRBV5-1 and TRBJ2-7; maybe TRBD1 (5 bases). Germline CDR1 SGHRS, CDR2 YFSETQ. V shed 1 base and J shed 2 bases, with 10 bases lying between them. The CDR3 is 14 amino acids. The CDR3 is CASSLSPGPYEQYF. The CDR3 bases are TGCGCCAGCAGCTTGTCGCCAGGGCCCTACGAGCAGTACTTC. The variable domain in full, completed from reference TRBV5-1 and TRBJ2-7, reads KAGVTQTPRYLIKTRGQQVTLSCSPISGHRSVSWYQQTPGQGLQFLFEYFSETQRNKGNFPGRFSGRQFSNSRSEMNVSTLELGDSALYLCASSLSPGPYEQYFGPGTRLTVT.

The chain couples TRBV2 to TRBJ2-2, with 12 bases aligning to TRBD2. From germline, CDR1 is SNHLY and CDR2 FYNNEI. This CDR3 region has 15 residues. V lost 4 bases, J lost 7 bases, and 4 bases stayed unmatched. The CDR3, as DNA: TGTGCCAGCAGTGGACTAGCGGGGGCAAACGGGGAGCTGTTTTTT. Protein: CASSGLAGANGELFF.